Sequencing of this T cell receptor (beta chain) was carried out in a study of tissue T cells after allogeneic stem cell transplantation. The study's findings and limits: Tissue-detected TCR repertoire was only partly captured by blood and spleen T cells.

Sample time point: mouse harvest day 7 after allogeneic transplant. Tail vein injection delivered 10^7 T-cell-depleted bone marrow cells and 10^6 splenic CD5+ T cells. This mouse GVHD model was MHC-mismatched B6 to BALB/c, profiled day 7 or 14. This clone has just a few counts. The antigen remains undetermined. The germline and genes are mouse ones. The read stops 1 residue short of the end of the CDR3; the missing end is completed from the germline J gene. Assay used: immunoSEQ multiplex PCR; TCRdb lists only in-frame clones, some missing. The profile shows some 10,000 clones, 40% to 55% of them singletons. Germline CDR1 is GFQATS and CDR2 is STVNSAI. V was shortened by 6 bases and J by 1 base, with 7 bases between the two germline ends. This CDR3 comprises 12 residues.

The TCR originated in a female BALB/c mouse given C57BL/6 T cells with graft-versus-host disease after an allogeneic hematopoietic cell transplant. What was sequenced was gut tissue. This chain uses TRBV20 with TRBJ1-3; no definite D call. CDR3 in amino acids: CGARQSGNTLYF. Incomplete CDR3 DNA: TGTGGTGCCCGACAATCTGGAAATACGCTCTAT.